This T cell receptor beta chain appears in the sequencing data of a study of T cells after yellow fever vaccination. Overall study context: The fractions with low cell numbers were processed using SMART-Seq v4 Ultra Low Input.

Production of TCR cDNA was by 5'RACE template switching, which also added a universal primer site and UMIs. TCRdb processed the 5' RACE reads anew with MiXCR; each CDR3 protein has one entry. The data contain fewer than 500,000 distinct CDR3 sequences, 18% of them singletons. To note about this clonotype: The antigen is not known.

Study-wide points: Weaker, the secondary response had a peak occurring faster, on day 5 versus 15.

The V gene's germline CDR1 is SGHVS and CDR2 FNYEAQ. This CDR3 contains 13 residues. V lost 1 base and J lost 4, with 8 bases in between. This sequence joins TRBV7-6 and TRBJ2-7, with TRBD2 as a possible D gene (5 bases). This clonotype originated in a man aged 18 to 30 who received the YFV17D yellow fever vaccine. The specimen was PBMCs, collected before the yellow fever booster vaccination. This CDR3 is CASSLGEIYEQYV. The CDR3, as DNA: TGTGCCAGCAGCTTAGGGGAGATTTACGAGCAGTACGTC.